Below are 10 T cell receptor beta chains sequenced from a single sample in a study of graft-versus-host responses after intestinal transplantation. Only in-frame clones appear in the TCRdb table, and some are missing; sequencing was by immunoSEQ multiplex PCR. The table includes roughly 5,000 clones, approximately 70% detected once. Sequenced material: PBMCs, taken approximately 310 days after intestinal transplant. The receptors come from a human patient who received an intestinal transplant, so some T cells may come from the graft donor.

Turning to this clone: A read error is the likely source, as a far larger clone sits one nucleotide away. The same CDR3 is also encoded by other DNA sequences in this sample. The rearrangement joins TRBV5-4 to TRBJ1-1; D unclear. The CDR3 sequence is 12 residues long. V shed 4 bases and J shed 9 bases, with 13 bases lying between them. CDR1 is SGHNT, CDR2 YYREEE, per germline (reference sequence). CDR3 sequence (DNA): TGTGCCAGCAGCCAAGATGGAGAAAAAGCTTTCTTT. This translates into CASSQDGEKAFF.

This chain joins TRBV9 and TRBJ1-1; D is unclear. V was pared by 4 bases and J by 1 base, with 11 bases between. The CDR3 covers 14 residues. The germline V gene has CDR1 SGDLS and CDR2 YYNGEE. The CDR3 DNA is TGTGCCAGCAGCCCACCCACCACGAACACTGAAGCTTTCTTT. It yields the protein CASSPPTTNTEAFF.

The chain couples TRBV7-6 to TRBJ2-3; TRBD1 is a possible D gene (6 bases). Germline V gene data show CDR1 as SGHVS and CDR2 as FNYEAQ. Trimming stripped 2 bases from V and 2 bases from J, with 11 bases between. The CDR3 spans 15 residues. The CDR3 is CASSLYRVSTDTQYF. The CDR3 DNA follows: TGTGCCAGCAGCTTATACAGGGTGTCCACAGATACGCAGTATTTT.

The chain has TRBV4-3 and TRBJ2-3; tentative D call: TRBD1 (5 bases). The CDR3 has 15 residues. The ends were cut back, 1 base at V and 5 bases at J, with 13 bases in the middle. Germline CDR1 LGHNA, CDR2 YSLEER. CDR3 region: CASSQGSRAGDTQYF. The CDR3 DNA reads TGCGCCAGCAGCCAAGGATCCAGGGCCGGAGATACGCAGTATTTT.

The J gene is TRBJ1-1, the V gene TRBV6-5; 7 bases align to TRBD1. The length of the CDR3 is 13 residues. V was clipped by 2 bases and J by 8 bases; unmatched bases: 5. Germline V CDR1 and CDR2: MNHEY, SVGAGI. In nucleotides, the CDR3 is TGTGCCAGCAGTTACGGTGGACAGGCAGAAGCTTTCTTT. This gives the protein CASSYGGQAEAFF.

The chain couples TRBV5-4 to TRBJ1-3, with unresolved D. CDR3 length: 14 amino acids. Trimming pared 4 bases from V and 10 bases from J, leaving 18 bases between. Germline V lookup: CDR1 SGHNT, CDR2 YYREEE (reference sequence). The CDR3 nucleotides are TGTGCCAGCAGCCAAGGATTCGGGTCGGGGACCATATATTTT. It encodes CASSQGFGSGTIYF.

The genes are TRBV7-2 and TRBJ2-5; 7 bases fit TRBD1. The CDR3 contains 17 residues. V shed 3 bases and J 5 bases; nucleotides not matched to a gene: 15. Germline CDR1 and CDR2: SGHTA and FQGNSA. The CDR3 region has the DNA TGTGCCAGCAGCTTTGGAATTACCGGGATCAGGGGGGAGACCCAGTACTTC. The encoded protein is CASSFGITGIRGETQYF. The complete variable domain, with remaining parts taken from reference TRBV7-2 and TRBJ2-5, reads GAGVSQSPSNKVTEKGKDVELRCDPISGHTALYWYRQSLGQGLEFLIYFQGNSAPDKSGLPSDRFSAERTGGSVSTLTIQRTQQEDSAVYLCASSFGITGIRGETQYFGPGTRLLVL.

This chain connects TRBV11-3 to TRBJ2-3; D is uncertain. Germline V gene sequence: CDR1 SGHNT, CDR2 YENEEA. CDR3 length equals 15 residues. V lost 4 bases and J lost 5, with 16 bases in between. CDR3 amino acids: CASSSPQTREDTQYF. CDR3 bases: TGTGCCAGCAGCTCTCCCCAAACAAGGGAAGATACGCAGTATTTT.

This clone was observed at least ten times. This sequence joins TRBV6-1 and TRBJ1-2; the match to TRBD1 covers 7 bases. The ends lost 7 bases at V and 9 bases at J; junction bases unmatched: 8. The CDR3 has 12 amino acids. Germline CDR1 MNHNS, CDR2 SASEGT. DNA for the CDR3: TGTGCCAGCACAGACAGGGAAGAAAGCTACACCTTC. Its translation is CASTDREESYTF.

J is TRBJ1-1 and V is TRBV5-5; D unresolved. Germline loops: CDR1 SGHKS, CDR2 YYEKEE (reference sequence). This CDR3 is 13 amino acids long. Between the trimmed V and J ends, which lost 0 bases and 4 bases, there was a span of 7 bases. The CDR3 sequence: CASSLGTITEAFF. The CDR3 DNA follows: TGTGCCAGCAGCTTGGGGACGATCACTGAAGCTTTCTTT. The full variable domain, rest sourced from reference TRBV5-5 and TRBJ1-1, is DAGVTQSPTHLIKTRGQQVTLRCSPISGHKSVSWYQQVLGQGPQFIFQYYEKEERGRGNFPDRFSARQFPNYSSELNVNALLLGDSALYLCASSLGTITEAFFGQGTRLTVV.